This T cell receptor beta chain was sequenced in a study of T cell changes during pregnancy in multiple sclerosis. Method: immunoSEQ multiplex PCR; TCRdb's copy keeps in-frame clones and lacks some. The table has tens of thousands of clones, about 89% seen once; the top ten hold 0.43%. Trimming removed 5 bases at V and 1 base at J, with 8 bases between. This CDR3 spans 14 amino acids. Germline CDR1 is SGHDN and CDR2 is FVKESK. Sequences were derived from CD4+ T cells from peripheral blood mononuclear cells, sampled before pregnancy. The chain employs TRBV14 and TRBJ2-2, with TRBD1 as a possible D gene (6 bases). The receptor's source is a female donor with multiple sclerosis, enrolled in a pregnancy study. The CDR3 loop is CASSGQMNTGELFF. The DNA of the CDR3 is TGTGCCAGCAGCGGACAGATGAACACCGGGGAGCTGTTTTTT. The full variable domain, in which reference TRBV14 and TRBJ2-2 provide the parts outside the CDR3, is EAGVTQFPSHSVIEKGQTVTLRCDPISGHDNLYWYRRVMGKEIKFLLHFVKESKQDESGMPNNRFLAERTGGTYSTLKVQPAELEDSGVYFCASSGQMNTGELFFGEGSRLTVL.